The 21 T cell receptor beta chains reported below all come from one sample, sequenced in a study of shared clonotypes between healthy human individuals. The protocol was immunoSEQ multiplex PCR, while the TCRdb copy is restricted to in-frame clones and leaves out a portion. Of 450,000 to 600,000 clones in the sample, 79% were seen once. Sequencing input: PBMCs. The source is a woman aged 40 to 49 in good health. Some clones in this sample may be carry-over from other donors' samples.

The chain joins TRBV18 to TRBJ1-4; TRBD1 agrees at 7 bases. The germline gives CDR1 KGHSH, CDR2 LQKENI. V gave up 3 bases and J gave up 4 bases; unmatched junction bases: 5. CDR3 length: 15 residues. As DNA, the CDR3 is TGTGCCAGCTCACCCCCAGGGGGGCGTAATGAAAAACTGTTTTTT. It yields the protein CASSPPGGRNEKLFF.

The gene calls are TRBV7-9 and TRBJ2-4, with D unclear. The V end was cut by 5 bases, the J end by 2 bases, with 16 bases between. From germline, CDR1 is SEHNR and CDR2 FQNEAQ (reference sequence). This CDR3 has 16 residues. CDR3 bases: TGTGCCAGCAGCCCCCTATCGGTGGCAACCAAAAACATTCAGTACTTC. Encoded protein: CASSPLSVATKNIQYF.

This clone was observed many times. The chain recombines TRBV4-3 with TRBJ1-1, with 7 positions matching TRBD1. Germline V gene lookup returns CDR1 LGHNA and CDR2 YSLEER. The CDR3 loop spans 14 amino acids. The trim removed 3 bases at V and 0 bases at J, leaving 1 base unmatched. The CDR3 is CASSHGTVNTEAFF. The CDR3, as DNA: TGCGCCAGCAGCCACGGGACAGTGAACACTGAAGCTTTCTTT.

The rearrangement joins TRBV7-2 to TRBJ2-7; no definite D call. The germline gives CDR1 SGHTA, CDR2 FQGNSA. This CDR3 has 17 residues. The V and J ends lost 2 bases and 6 bases respectively, with 23 bases between them. In nucleotides, the CDR3 is TGTGCCAGCAGCTTATATGTGGATCAGGTTGGGGTTTCCGAGCAGTACTTC. Translation gives CASSLYVDQVGVSEQYF. The full variable domain, its missing parts supplied by reference TRBV7-2 and TRBJ2-7, is GAGVSQSPSNKVTEKGKDVELRCDPISGHTALYWYRQSLGQGLEFLIYFQGNSAPDKSGLPSDRFSAERTGGSVSTLTIQRTQQEDSAVYLCASSLYVDQVGVSEQYFGPGTRLTVT.

The chain combines TRBV7-3 with TRBJ2-3; TRBD2 matches 12 bases. Trimming at V came to 5 bases and at J to 4 bases, leaving 7 bases not matched to a gene. This CDR3 contains 16 residues. The germline gives CDR1 SGHTA, CDR2 FQGTGA. As DNA, the CDR3 is TGTGCCAGCAGCCTACTAGCTAGCGGGAGGGCAGATACGCAGTATTTT. The encoded protein is CASSLLASGRADTQYF.

The table lists this clone with a count of one. V usage is TRBV6-5 and J usage is TRBJ1-5; 7 bases agree with TRBD1. The V and J ends lost 5 bases and 4 bases, in that order; junction bases with no gene match: 2. Germline CDR1 is MNHEY and CDR2 is SVGAGI. The CDR3 spans 13 residues. CDR3: CASSQQGNQPQHF. In DNA form, the CDR3 reads TGTGCCAGCAGTCAACAGGGGAATCAGCCCCAGCATTTT.

The rearrangement joins TRBV11-2 to TRBJ2-7; 15 bases line up with TRBD2. The CDR3 runs to 14 residues. Germline lookup yields CDR1 SGHAT and CDR2 FQNNGV. V was clipped by 4 bases and J by 12 bases; unmatched bases: 7. CDR3 protein: CASSSGTSGRLVYF. The CDR3 nucleotides read TGTGCCAGCAGCTCTGGGACTAGCGGGAGGTTAGTGTACTTC.

The chain joins TRBV19 to TRBJ2-7; the D is unclear. Trimming removed 5 bases at V and 3 bases at J, with 14 bases between. The germline gives CDR1 LNHDA, CDR2 SQIVND (reference sequence). This CDR3 has 14 residues. The CDR3 nucleotides read TGTGCCAGTAGTGAGGCAGGCGCCCGCTACGAGCAGTACTTC. Protein product: CASSEAGARYEQYF.

About this clone: This sample includes further DNA sequences coding for the same CDR3. This chain joins TRBV18 and TRBJ2-2, with 7 positions matching TRBD1. This CDR3 has 15 residues. Germline values: CDR1 KGHSH, CDR2 LQKENI. Unmatched junction bases numbered 5, after V lost 4 bases and J lost 3 bases. The CDR3 coding sequence is TGTGCCAGCTCACTGCGGACAGGAGACACCGGGGAGCTGTTTTTT. Protein sequence: CASSLRTGDTGELFF.

This clone was counted between two and nine times. The V call is TRBV6-1, the J call TRBJ2-7; tentatively, D is TRBD1 (5 bases). The CDR3 contains 12 residues. Germline lookup yields CDR1 MNHNS and CDR2 SASEGT. V dropped 3 bases and J dropped 4 bases, with 7 bases sitting between them. The CDR3 coding sequence is TGTGCCAGCAGTGATCAGGGATACGAGCAGTACTTC. Encoded protein: CASSDQGYEQYF.

This chain connects TRBV11-3 to TRBJ2-2; unclear D gene. The length of the CDR3 is 14 residues. V was trimmed by 6 bases and J by 0 bases, leaving 8 bases between them. CDR1 is SGHNT, CDR2 YENEEA, per germline. The CDR3: CASRATSNTGELFF. The CDR3 nucleotides read TGTGCCAGCAGGGCCACCTCGAACACCGGGGAGCTGTTTTTT.

The sample holds a few counts of this clone. J is TRBJ1-3 and V is TRBV28; D call uncertain. Per the germline V gene, CDR1 is MDHEN and CDR2 is SYDVKM. The CDR3 is 14 amino acids. Trimming stripped 7 bases from V and 4 bases from J, with 14 bases between. In DNA form, the CDR3 reads TGTGCCAGCAAGCCCGCCACAACAGGAAACACCATATATTTT. Translating gives CASKPATTGNTIYF.

The rearrangement uses TRBV7-2 and TRBJ2-7, with no clear D. The CDR3 consists of 13 residues. CDR1 is SGHTA and CDR2 is FQGNSA in the germline V gene. Trimming shortened V by 0 bases and J by 3 bases, and 6 bases separated the two germline ends. The CDR3 DNA follows: TGTGCCAGCAGCTTAGCTTCATACTACGAGCAGTACTTC. It yields the protein CASSLASYYEQYF. Variable domain in full (rest from reference TRBV7-2 and TRBJ2-7): GAGVSQSPSNKVTEKGKDVELRCDPISGHTALYWYRQSLGQGLEFLIYFQGNSAPDKSGLPSDRFSAERTGGSVSTLTIQRTQQEDSAVYLCASSLASYYEQYFGPGTRLTVT.

CDR3 amino acids: CASSPLADSYNEQFF. The CDR3 bases are TGTGCCAGCAGCCCGCTAGCGGACTCCTACAATGAGCAGTTCTTC. The rearrangement uses TRBV7-2 and TRBJ2-1, with 7 bases identical to TRBD2. The junction had 4 bases not matched to a gene; V was cut back by 5 bases and J by 0 bases. There are 15 residues in the CDR3. Per germline, CDR1 SGHTA and CDR2 FQGNSA.

This clone was observed a handful of times. The rearrangement links TRBV5-8 to TRBJ2-1; 9 positions match TRBD2. With 2 bases clipped from V and 3 bases from J, the junction kept 3 bases outside the gene matches. This CDR3 is built from 15 residues. Germline-derived CDR1 and CDR2 are SGHTS and YDEGEE. The CDR3 here is CASSFGSGSYNEQFF. CDR3 DNA sequence: TGTGCCAGCAGCTTTGGTAGCGGGAGCTACAATGAGCAGTTCTTC. The variable domain in full, completed from reference TRBV5-8 and TRBJ2-1, reads EAGVTQSPTHLIKTRGQQATLRCSPISGHTSVYWYQQALGLGLQFLLWYDEGEERNRGNFPPRFSGRQFPNYSSELNVNALELEDSALYLCASSFGSGSYNEQFFGPGTRLTVL.

The gene calls are TRBV4-2 and TRBJ2-7; 8 bases agree with TRBD2. V lost 3 bases, J lost 4 bases, and 5 bases stayed unmatched. The CDR3 is 14 residues long. Germline V CDR1 and CDR2: LGHNA, YNFKEQ. In DNA form, the CDR3 reads TGTGCCAGCAGCCAGCCGGGACTAGTGTACGAGCAGTACTTC. Its protein is CASSQPGLVYEQYF.

CDR3 amino acids: CASSSYRGQGAAGELFF. In DNA, the CDR3 is TGTGCCAGCAGCTCGTATAGGGGACAGGGGGCGGCCGGGGAGCTGTTTTTT. This chain connects TRBV11-2 to TRBJ2-2, with 12 positions matching TRBD1. The CDR3 has 17 amino acids. With V trimmed by 4 bases and J by 6 bases, 9 bases remained unmatched. The germline CDR1 and CDR2 sequences are SGHAT and FQNNGV.

A remark on this clone: Just one base apart from a much larger clone, this may be a read error. Distinct nucleotide sequences in the sample also encode this CDR3. The CDR3 DNA sequence: TGTGCCTGGAGTCTGGCGGACAGGGATGTGTCCGAGCAGTACTTC. Protein sequence: CAWSLADRDVSEQYF. The rearrangement links TRBV30 to TRBJ2-7; 8 nucleotides agree with TRBD1. The CDR3 is made up of 15 amino acids. Germline assignment: CDR1 GTSNPN and CDR2 SVGIG (reference sequence). The V segment lost 2 bases and the J segment 6 bases; nucleotides outside the gene matches: 12.

The chain links TRBV2 to TRBJ1-3; no reliable D call. The CDR3 runs to 15 residues. V dropped 5 bases and J dropped 3 bases, with 14 bases sitting between them. Germline lookup yields CDR1 SNHLY and CDR2 FYNNEI. In DNA, the CDR3 is TGTGCCAGCAGTTCTCGGGCCTCTGATGGAAACACCATATATTTT. Its protein is CASSSRASDGNTIYF.

The rearrangement uses TRBV9 and TRBJ2-5; D unclear. Trimming took off 1 base at V and 5 bases at J, with 15 bases between the two ends. The V gene's germline CDR1 is SGDLS and CDR2 YYNGEE. CDR3 size: 15 residues. CDR3 nucleotides: TGTGCCAGCAGCGTATCCCGAGGTGTTGCGGAGACCCAGTACTTC. It translates to CASSVSRGVAETQYF.

V gene TRBV19 combines with J gene TRBJ1-1, with 8 bases fitting TRBD1. V shed 3 bases and J 8 bases; nucleotides not matched to a gene: 2. Germline-derived CDR1 and CDR2 are LNHDA and SQIVND (reference sequence). This CDR3 has 12 residues. CDR3 nucleotides: TGTGCCAGTAGTATGCGGACAGGGGAAGCTTTCTTT. It translates to CASSMRTGEAFF.